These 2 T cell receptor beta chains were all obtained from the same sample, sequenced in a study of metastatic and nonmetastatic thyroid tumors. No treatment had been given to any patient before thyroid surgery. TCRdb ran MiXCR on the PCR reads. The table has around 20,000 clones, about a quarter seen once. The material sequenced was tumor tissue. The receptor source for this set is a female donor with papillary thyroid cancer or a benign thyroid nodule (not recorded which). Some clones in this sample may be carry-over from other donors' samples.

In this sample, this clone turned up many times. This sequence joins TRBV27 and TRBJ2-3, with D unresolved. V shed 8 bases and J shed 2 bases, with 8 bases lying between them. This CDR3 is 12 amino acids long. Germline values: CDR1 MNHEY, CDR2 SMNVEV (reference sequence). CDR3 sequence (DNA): TGTGCCAGCCTATCGTCCACAGATACGCAGTATTTT. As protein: CASLSSTDTQYF.

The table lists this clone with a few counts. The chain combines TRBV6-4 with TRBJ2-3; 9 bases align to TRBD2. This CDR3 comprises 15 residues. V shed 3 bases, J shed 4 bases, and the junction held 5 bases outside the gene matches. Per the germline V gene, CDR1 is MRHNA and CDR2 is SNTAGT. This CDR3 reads CASSEKTSGSDTQYF. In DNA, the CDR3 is TGTGCCAGCAGTGAGAAGACTAGCGGATCAGATACGCAGTATTTT.